These 6 T cell receptor beta chains share one sample of origin, sequenced in a study of tumor-infiltrating lymphocytes in primary liver carcinoma (dated by TCRdb to about 2017). Blood RNA was extracted from unsorted whole blood using TRIzol reagent, and germline DNA was obtained with the DNeasy Blood & Tissue kit. TCRdb shows the sequencer as Illumina HiSeq 2500. Starting from around 500 ng total RNA, TCRbeta-specific cDNA was produced by reverse transcription with a constant-region primer and ProtoScript II reverse transcriptase. The TCRbeta libraries were prepared through three rounds of nested multiplex PCR following a slightly modified ARM-PCR procedure. The first two PCR rounds used multiplex TRBV1-TRBV30 forward primers with a Cbeta reverse primer, each for 10 cycles. TCRdb itself trimmed the public reads at Q25 with fastp, ran MiXCR and retained productive beta chains. Under each unique CDR3 protein, matching rows form one entry showing the most common genes and DNA. A total of about 310,000 distinct CDR3 sequences appear in this sample, roughly 60% of them only once. Over 15% of the sample goes to the ten largest clones.

The sequenced sample was peripheral blood. These receptors all stem from a woman aged 25 to 39 with primary liver carcinoma and hepatitis B virus infection.

A remark on this clonotype: One end of the junction does not line up with germline, which may come from a read error. The chain is built from TRBV11-1 and TRBJ2-5; 8 bases agree with TRBD2. There are 19 residues in the CDR3. The germline V gene encodes CDR1 SGHAT and CDR2 FQDESV (reference sequence). The CDR3 sequence is CASSFGSLSGTNPQETRYF. The CDR3 bases are TGTGCCAGCAGCTTCGGGTCCCTTAGCGGGACGAATCCTCAAGAGACCCGGTACTTC.

The V and J genes are TRBV10-3 and TRBJ2-6, with TRBD1 identical over 7 bases. This CDR3 comprises 20 residues. CDR1 and CDR2 (germline): ENHRY, SYGVKD. Trimming removed 1 base from V and 0 bases from J; junction bases left unmatched: 12. The CDR3 loop is CAISEWFRTGLSSGANVLTF. DNA of the CDR3: TGTGCCATCAGTGAGTGGTTCAGGACAGGCTTGAGCTCTGGGGCCAACGTCCTGACTTTC.

This clonotype was counted only a few times. The V and J genes are TRBV7-8 and TRBJ2-3; D may be TRBD1 or TRBD2 (6 bases each). The CDR3 loop spans 15 amino acids. Trimming took off 4 bases at V and 0 bases at J, with 11 bases between the two ends. In germline, CDR1 is SGHVS, CDR2 FQNEAQ. In nucleotides, the CDR3 is TGTGCCAGCAGCTCCCAGGGGACTAGCACAGATACGCAGTATTTT. This codes for CASSSQGTSTDTQYF.

Notes on this clonotype: One junction end does not reproduce the germline sequence, and a read error may be involved. The chain joins TRBV12-3 or TRBV12-4 to TRBJ2-2; possibly TRBD1 or TRBD2 for D (5 bases each). The CDR3 consists of 12 residues. CDR3 DNA sequence: TGTGCCAGCAGGGGGCTGTACCGGGAACTGTTTTTT. Residues: CASRGLYRELFF.

On this clonotype itself: It may be a read error: a sequence one base away is much more abundant. This chain joins TRBV4-3 and TRBJ1-2, with D possibly being TRBD1 (6 bases). The V gene's germline CDR1 is LGHNA and CDR2 YSLEER. The V end was cut by 4 bases, the J end by 8 bases, with 14 bases between. The CDR3 is 13 amino acids. CDR3 in DNA: TGCGCCAGCAGCCTATGGGGACACCTAGGCTACACCTTC. Protein: CASSLWGHLGYTF.

Note on this clonotype: Sequence at one end of the junction differs from germline and may be a read error. This CDR3 reads CTISESGSQNIQYF. The CDR3 DNA sequence: TGTACCATCAGTGAGTCGGGATCCCAAAACATTCAGTACTTC. This rearrangement joins TRBV10-3 to TRBJ2-4; D is possibly TRBD2 (5 bases). From germline, CDR1 is ENHRY and CDR2 SYGVKD. CDR3 length: 14 residues.